Here is one T cell receptor (beta chain) with its context. The antigen remains unidentified. CDR3 length equals 15 residues. V shed 7 bases and J shed 2 bases, with 17 bases lying between them. Germline V gives CDR1 SGHAT, CDR2 FQNNGV. This entry comes from a study of cytomegalovirus exposure and HLA in healthy donors. Overall study: Early release data held about 92 million unique TCRs from HLA-typed donors. Study conclusions and caveats: Upon later analysis, TCR association rates were observed to vary by HLA locus, being highest for DRB1 and lowest for HLA-C.

Primers included in the PCR were 60 Vbeta and 13 Jbeta primers. Assay: immunoSEQ multiplex PCR; the TCRdb copy retains only in-frame clones and omits some. The repertoire consists of about 89,000 clones, with roughly 80% occurring once and the leading ten covering 1.4%. Sequencing input: PBMCs. The receptor was derived from a male donor in good health and CMV-seronegative. The gene calls are TRBV11-2 and TRBJ1-1; no reliable D call. CDR3 protein: CASNPVAGFNTEAFF. Here the CDR3 DNA reads TGTGCCAGCAACCCGGTAGCGGGGTTTAACACTGAAGCTTTCTTT. Complete variable domain (other parts from reference TRBV11-2 and TRBJ1-1): EAGVAQSPRYKIIEKRQSVAFWCNPISGHATLYWYQQILGQGPKLLIQFQNNGVVDDSQLPKDRFSAERLKGVDSTLKIQPAKLEDSAVYLCASNPVAGFNTEAFFGQGTRLTVV.